This T cell receptor beta chain is from a study of blood T cell repertoires in COVID-19. Study-level background: Nucleic acid was either cDNA or gDNA, and it came from T cells, B-cell-depleted T cells, or PBMCs.

From germline, CDR1 is KGHSH and CDR2 LQKENI. This CDR3 has 14 amino acids. Trimming stripped 8 bases from V and 4 bases from J, with 17 bases between. Clones were read by immunoSEQ multiplex PCR, and TCRdb kept only the in-frame ones, dropping some. The sample carries roughly 380,000 clones, approximately 80% recorded once. The chain is built from TRBV18 and TRBJ1-1, with TRBD1 as a possible D gene (5 bases). The sequence came from a human donor with acute or convalescent COVID-19. The donor label of this sample is uncertain. Sequencing was carried out using peripheral blood. CDR3 amino acids: CASLELGGSTEAFF. The CDR3 bases are TGTGCCAGCCTCGAATTGGGGGGAAGCACTGAAGCTTTCTTT.